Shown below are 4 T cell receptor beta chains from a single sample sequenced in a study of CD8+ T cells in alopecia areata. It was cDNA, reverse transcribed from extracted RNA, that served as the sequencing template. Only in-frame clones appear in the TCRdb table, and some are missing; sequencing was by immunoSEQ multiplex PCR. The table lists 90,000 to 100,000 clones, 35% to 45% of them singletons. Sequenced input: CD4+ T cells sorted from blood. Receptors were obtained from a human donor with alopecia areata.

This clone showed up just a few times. The CDR3 here is CASSPISGEGNSPLHF. The CDR3 DNA follows: TGCGCCAGCAGTCCCATTTCGGGGGAAGGGAATTCACCCCTCCACTTT. The chain uses TRBV23-1 and TRBJ1-6; TRBD1 is a possible D gene (5 bases). TRBV23-1 is marked as an open reading frame, function uncertain. V shed 4 bases and J shed 7 bases, with 17 bases lying between them. The CDR3 totals 16 residues.

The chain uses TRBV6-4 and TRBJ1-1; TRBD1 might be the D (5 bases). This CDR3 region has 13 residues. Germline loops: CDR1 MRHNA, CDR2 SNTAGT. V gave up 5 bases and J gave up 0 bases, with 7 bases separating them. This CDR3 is CASSQQVNTEAFF. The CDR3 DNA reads TGTGCCAGCAGTCAACAGGTGAACACTGAAGCTTTCTTT.

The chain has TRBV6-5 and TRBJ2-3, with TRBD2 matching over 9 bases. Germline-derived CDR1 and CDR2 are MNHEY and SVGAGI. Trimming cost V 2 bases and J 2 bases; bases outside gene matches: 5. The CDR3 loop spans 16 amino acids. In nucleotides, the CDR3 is TGTGCCAGCAGTTACGCGGGAGGGCCCGTCACAGATACGCAGTATTTT. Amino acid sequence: CASSYAGGPVTDTQYF.

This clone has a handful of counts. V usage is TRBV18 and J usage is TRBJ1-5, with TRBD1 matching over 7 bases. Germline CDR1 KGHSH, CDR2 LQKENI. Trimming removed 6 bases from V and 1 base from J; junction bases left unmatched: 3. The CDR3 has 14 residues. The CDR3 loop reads CASSEQGSNQPQHF. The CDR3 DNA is TGTGCCAGCTCGGAACAGGGGAGCAATCAGCCCCAGCATTTT.